This T cell receptor beta chain was retrieved from a study of blood T cells in healthy people across ages. Donors were healthy Caucasian individuals from Russia aged roughly 6 to 95. Primed by a sample-barcoded 5' primer and a J-beta primer mix, a second PCR proceeded for 7 to 11 cycles. From the 5' RACE reads, TCRdb called clonotypes with MiXCR, one entry per CDR3 protein. The repertoire consists of 1,500,000 or so distinct CDR3 sequences, with 45% to 70% occurring once and the leading ten covering approximately 7%. Germline values: CDR1 SGHVS, CDR2 FQNEAQ. CDR3 length: 13 residues. V was pared by 7 bases and J by 2 bases, with 11 bases between.

This TCR was sampled from a man younger than 35 in good health. The chain recombines TRBV7-8 with TRBJ1-2, with a possible D match to TRBD1 (6 bases). Specimen: blood. The CDR3 region has the DNA TGTGCCAGCACCGACGACAGGAACTATGGCTACACCTTC. Protein sequence: CASTDDRNYGYTF.